This entry describes one T cell receptor beta chain. This receptor's antigen is unknown. No base quality values were provided; no much bigger clone lies one nucleotide off. This sample was taken from a study of T cells in narcolepsy (dated by TCRdb to 2016 to 2019). Study-level background: Patients with narcolepsy type 1 or type 2 (NT1, NT2) and healthy control donors were enrolled in the study. The study sought autoreactive T cells targeting hypocretin neuron self-antigens (hypocretin, TRIB2) in narcolepsy patients, using TCR Vbeta sequencing to track clonotypes in blood and CSF.

Receptor amplification or capture employed the immunoSEQ multiplex PCR assay. The table was pulled from immuneACCESS by TCRdb, which kept in-frame rearrangements only. Such tables lose some clones; where checked, under half of the loss comes from unresolved V genes, and the rest has no known cause. The sample profile shows over 25,000 clones; roughly three quarters of them were found once. The ten largest clones take up roughly 3.5% of the sample. Memory CD4+ T cells were sorted ex vivo from peripheral blood of narcolepsy patients and healthy controls for TCR Vbeta sequencing. The paper as a whole reports these results and caveats: Autoreactive clonotypes were reported to be detected serially in the blood of the same patients and of different patients, but not in the blood of healthy controls. Numbers of sequenced blood memory CD4+ clonotypes were comparable, with averages of about 39,494 in patients and approximately 33,000 in controls. Some blood memory CD4+ repertoires from patients and controls contained no sequences matching autoreactive T cell clones. Plots comparing CSF and blood CD4+ T cell clonotypes from the same patient highlighted HCRT-specific and TRIB2-specific autoreactive clonotypes.

This clonotype originated in a human donor in good health. Sequencing used memory (CD45RA-) CD4+ T cells from blood. The label giving this sample's cell subset or site can be read as: memory T cells sorted ex vivo from peripheral blood.

The bases read TGTGCCAGTAGAGGGGACAGGGGGAACACTGAAGCTTTCTTT. Its translation is CASRGDRGNTEAFF. The rearranged chain carries TRBV19 and TRBJ1-1, with 10 bases matching TRBD1. CDR1 is given as LNHDA and CDR2 as SQIVND, both from the germline V gene (reference sequence). Taken from cysteine to phenylalanine, the CDR3 has 14 residues. This entry keeps only the CDR3 DNA: 42 bases, framed from base 1. V has 6 bases trimmed and J has 1 base trimmed; junction bases matching no gene number 2.